The source of this T cell receptor beta chain is a study of T cell repertoires in cytomegalovirus infection. Study-wide background: Indicated by public TCR beta signatures were CMV infection and matching HLA type.

Study-wide findings and caveats: Cumulative frequency of public TCR beta families picked out carriers of CMV plus the relevant HLA.

Germline V gene data show CDR1 as SNHLY and CDR2 as FYNNEI. The CDR3 extends over 14 amino acids. Deletions cut 6 bases from V and 2 bases from J, with 12 bases between. In the case of this clonotype: Its target is unknown.

MiXCR was run by TCRdb on the reads, yielding one entry per CDR3 protein. The sample shows over 250,000 distinct CDR3 sequences, about 20% of them seen only once. This sequence joins TRBV2 and TRBJ2-3; possibly TRBD1 for D (6 bases). The sample here was cultured PBMCs, taken from culture after CMV antigen stimulation. The TCR was taken from a human donor in good health (CMV status not recorded). Some clones in this sample may be carry-over from other donors' samples. The CDR3 spells CASSGRTDTDTQYF. The CDR3 DNA follows: TGTGCCAGCAGCGGTAGGACAGACACAGATACGCAGTATTTT.